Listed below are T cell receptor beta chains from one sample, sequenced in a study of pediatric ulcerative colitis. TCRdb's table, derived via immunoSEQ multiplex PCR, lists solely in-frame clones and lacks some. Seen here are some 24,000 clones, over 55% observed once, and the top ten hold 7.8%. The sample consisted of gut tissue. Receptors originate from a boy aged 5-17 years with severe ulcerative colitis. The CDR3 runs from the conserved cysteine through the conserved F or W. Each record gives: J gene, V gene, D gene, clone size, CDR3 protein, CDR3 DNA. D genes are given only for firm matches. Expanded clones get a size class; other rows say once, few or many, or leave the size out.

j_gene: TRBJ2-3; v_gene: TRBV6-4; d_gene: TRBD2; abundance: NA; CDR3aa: CASSERTSGTDTQYF; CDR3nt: TGTGCCAGCAGTGAGAGGACTAGCGGCACAGATACGCAGTATTTT
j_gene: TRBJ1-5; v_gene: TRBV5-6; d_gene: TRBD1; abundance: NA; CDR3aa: CASSLGRGVNQPQHF; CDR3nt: TGTGCCAGCAGCTTGGGCAGGGGGGTAAATCAGCCCCAGCATTTT
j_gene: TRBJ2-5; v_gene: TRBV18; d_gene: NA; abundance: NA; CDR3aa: CASSSMKETQYF; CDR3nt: TGTGCCAGCTCATCAATGAAAGAGACCCAGTACTTC
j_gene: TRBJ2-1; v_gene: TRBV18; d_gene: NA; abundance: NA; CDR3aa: CASSHAQVTTYNEQFF; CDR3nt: TGTGCCAGCTCACACGCACAGGTTACCACCTACAATGAGCAGTTCTTC
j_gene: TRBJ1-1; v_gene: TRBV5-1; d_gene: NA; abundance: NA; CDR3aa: CASSLASYTEAFF; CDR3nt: TGCGCCAGCAGCTTGGCCAGTTACACTGAAGCTTTCTTT
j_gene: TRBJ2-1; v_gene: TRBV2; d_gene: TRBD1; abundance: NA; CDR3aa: CASSDGTGAYNEQFF; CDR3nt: TGTGCCAGCAGTGACGGGACAGGGGCCTACAATGAGCAGTTCTTC
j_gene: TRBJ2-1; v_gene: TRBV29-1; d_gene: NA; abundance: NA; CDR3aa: CSVEAGKNEQFF; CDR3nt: TGCAGCGTTGAAGCTGGGAAGAATGAGCAGTTCTTC
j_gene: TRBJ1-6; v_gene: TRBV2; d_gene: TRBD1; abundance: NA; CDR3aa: CASSGGQGNSPLHF; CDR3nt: TGTGCCAGCAGTGGGGGACAGGGCAATTCACCCCTCCACTTT
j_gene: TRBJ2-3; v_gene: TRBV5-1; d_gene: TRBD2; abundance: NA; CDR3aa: CASSLGLAGEGDTQYF; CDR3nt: TGCGCCAGCAGCTTAGGACTAGCGGGAGAAGGCGATACGCAGTATTTT
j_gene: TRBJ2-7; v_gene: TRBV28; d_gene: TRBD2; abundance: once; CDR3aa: CASSLRTSGPTYEQYF; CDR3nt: TGTGCCAGCAGTTTACGGACTAGCGGGCCAACCTACGAGCAGTACTTC
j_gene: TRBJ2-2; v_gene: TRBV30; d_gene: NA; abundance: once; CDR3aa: CAWTEPNTGELFF; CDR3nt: TGTGCCTGGACAGAGCCGAACACCGGGGAGCTGTTTTTT